This T cell receptor beta chain was sequenced during a study of CD8 T cells in ankylosing spondylitis. Overall study findings and caveats: Reports say disease-linked clones showed up significantly more in matched ankylosing spondylitis synovial fluid. What appeared characteristic of ankylosing spondylitis blood was a TCR beta motif of several highly homologous variants.

Making the TCR beta libraries involved quantitative 5'-RACE with molecular barcodes. TCRdb re-derived calls from the 5' RACE reads in MiXCR, one entry per CDR3 protein. This table holds 650,000 to 800,000 distinct CDR3 sequences, 19% found once. Per germline, CDR1 SGHRS and CDR2 YFSETQ. The CDR3 spans 17 residues. V gave up 2 bases and J gave up 6 bases, with 23 bases separating them. With regard to this clonotype: Its target is not known.

The chain is built from TRBV5-1 and TRBJ1-1, with a possible D match to TRBD1 (5 bases). This receptor was taken from a male donor with ankylosing spondylitis. Sequencing was carried out using blood, either unsorted or a sorted T cell fraction (not recorded which). The CDR3 here is CASSFTRVGASAAEAFF. The CDR3 DNA reads as TGCGCCAGCAGCTTTACCAGGGTCGGTGCTTCGGCCGCTGAAGCTTTCTTT.